This T cell receptor beta chain was captured by sequencing in a study of PD-1 blockade in classical Hodgkin lymphoma. To note about this clone: Its antigen remains unidentified.

General study findings and limits: At baseline, newly diagnosed patients reportedly showed less TCR diversity than healthy donors. A significant rise in TCR diversity was seen by C4D1 for CD4+ cells but not for CD8+ cells.

Each patient experienced a relapse that followed autologous stem cell transplantation, and brentuximab vedotin exposure varied. CD8+ T cells were isolated from thawed PBMCs by magnetic negative selection. Germline V gene data show CDR1 as SGHRS and CDR2 as YFSETQ. V gave up 1 base and J gave up 0 bases, with 10 bases separating them. CDR3 length: 15 residues. Some clones are missing from TCRdb's copy, which holds only in-frame ones; the method was immunoSEQ multiplex PCR. The table records 10,000 to 15,000 clones, under 85% of them present only once. The receptor was isolated from a human donor with classical Hodgkin lymphoma. This rearrangement joins TRBV5-1 to TRBJ1-2; possible D gene TRBD1, 6 bases. The sequenced sample was CD8+ T cells from blood, obtained at baseline. CDR3 region: CASSLTGRTNYGYTF. CDR3 bases: TGCGCCAGCAGCTTGACAGGGAGGACTAACTATGGCTACACCTTC.